These T cell receptor beta chains were read from a single sample in a study of blood T cell repertoires in COVID-19. Clones were sequenced by immunoSEQ multiplex PCR, and TCRdb holds only the in-frame ones, with some missing. The sample lists 250,000 or so clones, 70% to 90% occurring once. Source material: PBMCs or T cells enriched from blood (not recorded which). These receptors all stem from a woman in her forties or fifties who had recovered from COVID-19. CDR3s include the opening cysteine and the closing phenylalanine or tryptophan. Each record gives: CDR3 protein, V gene, J gene, clone size. A clone size is listed for some rows: how often the clone was seen (once, few, many), or a class if it is expanded.

CDR3aa: CASSLAGSMNTEAFF
v_gene: TRBV5-1
j_gene: TRBJ1-1
abundance: -

CDR3aa: CASSLEAGYEQYF
v_gene: TRBV11-3
j_gene: TRBJ2-7
abundance: -

CDR3aa: CASSLAGSTDTQYF
v_gene: TRBV5-1
j_gene: TRBJ2-3
abundance: -

CDR3aa: CASSLAGKLGYEQYF
v_gene: TRBV27
j_gene: TRBJ2-7
abundance: -

CDR3aa: CSVDTLQGNTEAFF
v_gene: TRBV29-1
j_gene: TRBJ1-1
abundance: -

CDR3aa: CASSVLAGGPTGHEQFF
v_gene: TRBV9
j_gene: TRBJ2-1
abundance: -

CDR3aa: CASSLGGRVPTEQYF
v_gene: TRBV7-9
j_gene: TRBJ2-7
abundance: -

CDR3aa: CASSLRVPEQYF
v_gene: TRBV12-3/TRBV12-4
j_gene: TRBJ2-7
abundance: few

CDR3aa: CASSMRQGSQETQYF
v_gene: TRBV19
j_gene: TRBJ2-5
abundance: -

CDR3aa: CASSLFPDRGLSGANVLTF
v_gene: TRBV9
j_gene: TRBJ2-6
abundance: -

CDR3aa: CSVEYRRQGNTGELFF
v_gene: TRBV29-1
j_gene: TRBJ2-2
abundance: -

CDR3aa: CASSFGQAKYNSPLHF
v_gene: TRBV6-6
j_gene: TRBJ1-6
abundance: -

CDR3aa: CASSGTGGISNQPQHF
v_gene: TRBV27
j_gene: TRBJ1-5
abundance: -

CDR3aa: CAGLADTRGDTQYF
v_gene: TRBV5-4
j_gene: TRBJ2-3
abundance: -

CDR3aa: CARSLGLRDSSTDTQYF
v_gene: TRBV5-3
j_gene: TRBJ2-3
abundance: -